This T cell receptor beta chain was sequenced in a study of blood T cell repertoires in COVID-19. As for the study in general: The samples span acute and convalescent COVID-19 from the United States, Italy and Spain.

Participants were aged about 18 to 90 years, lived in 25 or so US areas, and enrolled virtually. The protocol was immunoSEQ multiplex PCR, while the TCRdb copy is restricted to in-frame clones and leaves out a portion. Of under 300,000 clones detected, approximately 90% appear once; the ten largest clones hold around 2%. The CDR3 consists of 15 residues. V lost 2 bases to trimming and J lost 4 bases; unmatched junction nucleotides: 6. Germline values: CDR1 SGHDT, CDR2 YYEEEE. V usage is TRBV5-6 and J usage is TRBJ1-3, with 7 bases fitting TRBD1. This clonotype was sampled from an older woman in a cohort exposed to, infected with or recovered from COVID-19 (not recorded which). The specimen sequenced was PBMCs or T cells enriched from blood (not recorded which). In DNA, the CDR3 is TGTGCCAGCAGCTTCCTGACAGGGAGGGGAAACACCATATATTTT. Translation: CASSFLTGRGNTIYF.